This TCR beta chain was identified during a study of T-cell reconstitution after alpha-beta-depleted transplantation in children. Trimming pared 0 bases from V and 8 bases from J, leaving 10 bases between. The CDR3 loop spans 13 amino acids. Looked up from germline, CDR1 is MNHNY and CDR2 is SVGAGI (reference sequence). Unique molecular identifiers featured in how the TCRbeta library was prepared. Via MiXCR, TCRdb re-called the PCR reads, giving one row per CDR3 protein. This table holds some 390,000 distinct CDR3 sequences, approximately 20% found once. This material consisted of PBMCs from the stem cell graft donor, taken from the stem cell graft. The sequence was obtained from a human donor who donated a stem cell graft to a child with acute myeloid leukemia. The rearrangement joins TRBV6-6 to TRBJ1-2; D not resolved. The CDR3, as DNA: TGTGCCAGCAGTTACTCTCGGAGGGAGGGCTACACCTTC. It codes for CASSYSRREGYTF.